The sequence of this T cell receptor beta chain was determined in a study of T cell responses to AZD1222 COVID-19 vaccine. Notes on the study in general: Nearly half of unique spike-specific TCRs reportedly avoided B.1.351 and B.1.1.7 mutated regions. It was only a handful of AZD1222 recipients who were seropositive at baseline. Researchers took repertoire samples only after the peak T cell response had come. It should be noted that donors were predominantly white British and more often female, and clonal diversity was possibly underestimated.

Note on this clone: Its specificity is not known.

Germline CDR1 is SNHLY and CDR2 is FYNNEI. V lost 6 bases to trimming and J lost 4 bases, with 18 bases between them. CDR3 length: 16 amino acids. Method: immunoSEQ multiplex PCR; TCRdb's copy keeps in-frame clones and lacks some. The sample has tens of thousands of clones; 70% to 80% are singletons. The rearrangement uses TRBV2 and TRBJ1-4; no firm D call. The clonotype originates from an adult in good health. This specimen consisted of peripheral blood, obtained on day 0 of AZD1222 vaccination. The CDR3 protein is CASRISFLRVNEKLFF. The DNA of the CDR3 is TGTGCCAGCAGGATCTCCTTCCTGAGGGTTAATGAAAAACTGTTTTTT.